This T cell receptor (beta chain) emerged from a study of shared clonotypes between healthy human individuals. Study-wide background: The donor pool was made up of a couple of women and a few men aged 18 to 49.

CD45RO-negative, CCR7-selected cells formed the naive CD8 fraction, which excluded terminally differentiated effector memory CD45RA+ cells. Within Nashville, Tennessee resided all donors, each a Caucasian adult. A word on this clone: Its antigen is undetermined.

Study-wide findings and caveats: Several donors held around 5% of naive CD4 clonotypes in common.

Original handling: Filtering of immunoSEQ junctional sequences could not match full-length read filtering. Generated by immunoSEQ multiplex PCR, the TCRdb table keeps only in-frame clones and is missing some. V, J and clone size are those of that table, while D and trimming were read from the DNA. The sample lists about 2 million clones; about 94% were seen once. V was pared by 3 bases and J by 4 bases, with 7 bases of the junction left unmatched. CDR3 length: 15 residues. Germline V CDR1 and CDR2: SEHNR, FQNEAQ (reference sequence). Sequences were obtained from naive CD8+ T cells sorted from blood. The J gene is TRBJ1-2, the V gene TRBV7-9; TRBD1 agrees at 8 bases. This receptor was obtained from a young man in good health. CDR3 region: CASSFGTGDAYGYTF. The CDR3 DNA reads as TGTGCCAGCAGCTTCGGGACAGGAGACGCCTATGGCTACACCTTC.